This T cell receptor (beta chain) was sequenced during a study of beta chain features in type 1 diabetes. This clone was observed a few times. TCRB transcripts that were expressed got sequenced, as all of the isolated RNA had been reverse transcribed. Assay used: immunoSEQ multiplex PCR; TCRdb lists only in-frame clones, some missing. This table holds 860,000 or so clones, 15% to 20% found once. This clonotype originated in a woman under 30 in good health. Material for sequencing was naive CD4+ T cells from blood.

The DNA of the CDR3 is TGTGCCGCCAGGGAGAGCTCCTACAATGAGCAGTTCTTC. It translates to CAARESSYNEQFF. This chain links TRBV21-1 with TRBJ2-1. TRBV21-1 is a recognized pseudogene. The CDR3 contains 13 residues.